One and the same sample provided the 27 T cell receptor beta chains below, sequenced in a study of CD4 T cells in relation to SARS-CoV-2 and coronaviruses. Repertoires were generated with immunoSEQ multiplex PCR, while TCRdb's copy carries only in-frame clones and drops some. This table holds about 26,000 clones, around three quarters found once. Their target antigens are unknown. The unexposed donors gave CD4+ T cells in about 2010-2019, prior to COVID-19. The cells were cultured for about ten days before CD4+ T cells were isolated. The specimen sequenced was CD4+ T cells from PBMCs, cultured in vitro. The receptors originated from a human donor in good health.

The J gene is TRBJ1-6, the V gene TRBV6-5; possibly TRBD1 for D (5 bases). Germline V CDR1 and CDR2: MNHEY, SVGAGI. CDR3 size: 14 residues. The V end lost 5 bases, the J end lost 14 bases, and 19 bases lay between the germline ends. CDR3 nucleotides: TGTGCCAGCAGTCCCGACAGCCTCTTGGGGACCCTCCACTTT. Residues: CASSPDSLLGTLHF.

V is TRBV10-3 and J is TRBJ2-1; D tentatively reads TRBD1 or TRBD2 (6 bases each). V gave up 4 bases and J gave up 8 bases, with 21 bases separating them. In germline, CDR1 is ENHRY, CDR2 SYGVKD. The CDR3 covers 16 residues. The CDR3 sequence: CAISGGARSDGDEQFF. The DNA for the CDR3 is TGTGCCATCAGTGGGGGGGCCCGGTCCGACGGGGATGAGCAGTTCTTC.

The rearrangement uses TRBV30 and TRBJ1-4; D possibly corresponds to TRBD1 (5 bases). In germline, CDR1 is GTSNPN, CDR2 SVGIG (reference sequence). CDR3 length equals 14 residues. The germline V and J ends were trimmed by 3 bases and 8 bases, with 16 bases remaining between them. For the CDR3, the DNA is TGTGCCTGGAGCATGGGGCCCTCCGGCGAAAAACTGTTTTTT. The encoded protein is CAWSMGPSGEKLFF.

The chain is built from TRBV5-1 and TRBJ2-1, with 16 nucleotides matching TRBD2. This CDR3 is built from 20 residues. V lost 4 bases to trimming and J lost 6 bases; unmatched junction nucleotides: 16. Per germline, CDR1 SGHRS and CDR2 YFSETQ. The chain's CDR3 is CASSPQGLAGGRSRANEQFF. The CDR3 bases are TGCGCCAGCAGCCCCCAGGGACTAGCGGGGGGGCGGTCCCGAGCCAATGAGCAGTTCTTC.

The table lists this clone with a count of one. V is TRBV20-1 and J is TRBJ1-2; D is ambiguous. From germline, CDR1 is DFQATT and CDR2 SNEGSKA (reference sequence). This CDR3 contains 16 residues. The germline V and J ends were trimmed by 3 bases and 7 bases, with 24 bases remaining between them. CDR3 residues: CSASTSHGRGIGGYTF. CDR3 nucleotide sequence: TGCAGTGCTAGTACCTCCCACGGCCGGGGAATTGGTGGCTACACCTTC.

Only a few counts were recorded for this clone. J is TRBJ2-3 and V is TRBV23-1; the D is unclear. TRBV23-1 is filed as an ORF, its function uncertain. V was shortened by 0 bases and J by 1 base, with 5 bases between the two germline ends. The CDR3 is 14 amino acids. DNA for the CDR3: TGCGCCAGCAGTCAATCGTGGGGCACAGATACGCAGTATTTT. The encoded protein is CASSQSWGTDTQYF.

This chain connects TRBV5-1 to TRBJ2-5, with 7 bases lining up with TRBD1. Germline trimming cut 4 bases from V and 5 bases from J; bases unmatched to any gene: 5. CDR3 length equals 13 residues. Per the germline V gene, CDR1 is SGHRS and CDR2 is YFSETQ. The CDR3 sequence is CASSTQGPETQYF. In nucleotides, the CDR3 is TGCGCCAGCAGCACACAGGGGCCGGAGACCCAGTACTTC. Full variable domain (rest looked up from reference TRBV5-1 and TRBJ2-5): KAGVTQTPRYLIKTRGQQVTLSCSPISGHRSVSWYQQTPGQGLQFLFEYFSETQRNKGNFPGRFSGRQFSNSRSEMNVSTLELGDSALYLCASSTQGPETQYFGPGTRLLVL.

In the case of this clone: The same CDR3 also results from other DNA sequences found in this sample. The chain joins TRBV19 to TRBJ2-3; D uncertain. CDR3 length: 14 amino acids. CDR1 LNHDA and CDR2 SQIVND come from the germline V gene (reference sequence). V was pared by 5 bases and J by 0 bases, with 9 bases between. CDR3 bases: TGTGCCAGTAGTTCAACGACTAGCACAGATACGCAGTATTTT. It codes for CASSSTTSTDTQYF.

This clone was seen more than once but under ten times. This chain connects TRBV7-2 to TRBJ2-2; 8 bases align to TRBD2. CDR1 and CDR2 (germline): SGHTA, FQGNSA. V lost 0 bases and J lost 7; bases outside the gene matches: 7. CDR3 length: 16 amino acids. CDR3 bases: TGTGCCAGCAGCTTAGCCCCTAGCGGGTCCGGCGGGGAGCTGTTTTTT. This codes for CASSLAPSGSGGELFF.

The chain combines TRBV30 with TRBJ1-2, with 7 bases that match TRBD1. CDR1 GTSNPN and CDR2 SVGIG come from the germline V gene (reference sequence). The CDR3 is 15 amino acids. Trimming cost V 0 bases and J 3 bases; bases outside gene matches: 7. The CDR3 protein is CAWSVLGGGHYGYTF. The CDR3 DNA sequence: TGTGCCTGGAGTGTACTAGGAGGGGGCCACTATGGCTACACCTTC.

J is TRBJ1-3 and V is TRBV12-3 or TRBV12-4; D is uncertain. Trimming pared 3 bases from V and 4 bases from J, leaving 7 bases between. The length of the CDR3 is 13 residues. CDR3 amino acids: CASSFGTGNTIYF. In DNA form, the CDR3 reads TGTGCCAGCAGTTTTGGCACCGGAAACACCATATATTTT.

The chain has TRBV12-3 or TRBV12-4 and TRBJ1-2, with a possible D match to TRBD1 (6 bases). Trimming left V 5 bases short and J 5 bases short, with 12 bases between. This CDR3 has 13 residues. CDR3 in DNA: TGTGCCAGCAGTCAGGGGCGCAGATATGGCTACACCTTC. It translates to CASSQGRRYGYTF.

The chain is built from TRBV14 and TRBJ2-7, with TRBD1 matching over 9 bases. Germline V CDR1 and CDR2: SGHDN, FVKESK. CDR3 size: 14 residues. Unmatched junction bases numbered 6, after V lost 5 bases and J lost 4 bases. The CDR3 nucleotides are TGTGCCAGCAGCACGGGACAGGGACGATACGAGCAGTACTTC. Translated: CASSTGQGRYEQYF. The complete variable domain, with remaining parts taken from reference TRBV14 and TRBJ2-7, reads EAGVTQFPSHSVIEKGQTVTLRCDPISGHDNLYWYRRVMGKEIKFLLHFVKESKQDESGMPNNRFLAERTGGTYSTLKVQPAELEDSGVYFCASSTGQGRYEQYFGPGTRLTVT.

Only one count was recorded for this clone. The J gene is TRBJ2-5, the V gene TRBV5-4; tentative D call: TRBD1 (7 bases). The CDR3 contains 14 residues. Germline CDR1 reads SGHNT; CDR2 reads YYREEE (reference sequence). V was trimmed by 4 bases and J by 2 bases, leaving 12 bases between them. The CDR3 spells CASSPTGTQETQYF. The CDR3 nucleotides read TGTGCCAGCAGCCCGACAGGGACTCAAGAGACCCAGTACTTC.

The chain combines TRBV28 with TRBJ1-2; unclear D gene. With 4 bases removed from V and 4 bases from J, the gap between germline ends came to 4 bases. Germline V gene lookup returns CDR1 MDHEN and CDR2 SYDVKM. The CDR3 runs 11 residues. Here the CDR3 reads CASSSAYGYTF. CDR3 bases: TGTGCCAGCAGTTCAGCCTATGGCTACACCTTC.

The chain joins TRBV9 to TRBJ2-7, with 8 bases that match TRBD1. V shed 4 bases, J shed 4 bases, and the junction held 13 bases outside the gene matches. The CDR3 runs to 16 residues. The V gene's germline CDR1 is SGDLS and CDR2 YYNGEE. The CDR3 spells CASSPFSGTGPYEQYF. The DNA for the CDR3 is TGTGCCAGCAGCCCATTCTCTGGGACAGGACCATACGAGCAGTACTTC. The full variable domain, with the rest looked up from reference TRBV9 and TRBJ2-7, is DSGVTQTPKHLITATGQRVTLRCSPRSGDLSVYWYQQSLDQGLQFLIQYYNGEERAKGNILERFSAQQFPDLHSELNLSSLELGDSALYFCASSPFSGTGPYEQYFGPGTRLTVT.

V and J are TRBV11-2 and TRBJ1-2; D not certain. Germline V gives CDR1 SGHAT, CDR2 FQNNGV. The CDR3 runs to 14 residues. V was clipped by 0 bases and J by 8 bases, with 13 bases between them. DNA for the CDR3: TGTGCCAGCAGCTTAGATCGAGGAAACGACGGCTACACCTTC. Its protein is CASSLDRGNDGYTF. Based on the CDR3 plus reference TRBV11-2 and TRBJ1-2, the full variable domain is EAGVAQSPRYKIIEKRQSVAFWCNPISGHATLYWYQQILGQGPKLLIQFQNNGVVDDSQLPKDRFSAERLKGVDSTLKIQPAKLEDSAVYLCASSLDRGNDGYTFGSGTRLTVV.

The rearrangement joins TRBV7-2 to TRBJ1-4, with D possibly matching TRBD1 (5 bases). This CDR3 is built from 14 residues. V shed 0 bases and J shed 6 bases, with 8 bases lying between them. The germline gives CDR1 SGHTA, CDR2 FQGNSA. The CDR3 DNA is TGTGCCAGCAGCTTAGCCGGGACGGATGAAAAACTGTTTTTT. Translation gives CASSLAGTDEKLFF. The whole variable domain, filled in from reference TRBV7-2 and TRBJ1-4, reads GAGVSQSPSNKVTEKGKDVELRCDPISGHTALYWYRQSLGQGLEFLIYFQGNSAPDKSGLPSDRFSAERTGGSVSTLTIQRTQQEDSAVYLCASSLAGTDEKLFFGSGTQLSVL.

This rearrangement joins TRBV19 to TRBJ2-7, with 7 positions matching TRBD1. The CDR3 has 14 amino acids. J lost 2 bases, V lost 7 bases, and 8 bases had no gene match. Looked up from germline, CDR1 is LNHDA and CDR2 is SQIVND (reference sequence). The CDR3 here is CASTLRDRPYEQYF. The CDR3 coding sequence is TGTGCCAGTACTCTCCGGGACAGACCCTACGAGCAGTACTTC.

The chain employs TRBV7-7 and TRBJ1-1; possible D gene TRBD1, 5 bases. Germline V gives CDR1 SSHAT, CDR2 FNYEAQ (reference sequence). The CDR3 loop spans 13 amino acids. The V gene lost 3 bases and the J gene lost 3 bases, with 8 bases spanning the gap. The CDR3 spells CASSLGPDTEAFF. DNA for the CDR3: TGTGCCAGCAGCTTGGGGCCGGACACTGAAGCTTTCTTT.

CDR3 residues: CASSQAGLEQFF. The CDR3 coding sequence is TGCGCCAGCAGCCAGGCAGGGTTAGAGCAGTTCTTC. J is TRBJ2-1 and V is TRBV4-3; a weak D match, TRBD1 (5 bases). The CDR3 contains 12 residues. Germline lookup yields CDR1 LGHNA and CDR2 YSLEER. V shed 3 bases and J shed 10 bases, with 10 bases lying between them.

CDR3 sequence (DNA): TGTGCCAGCAGTTCCCTTTCTAGCACAGATACGCAGTATTTT. Residues: CASSSLSSTDTQYF. The chain is built from TRBV27 and TRBJ2-3; no firm D call. The V end was cut by 4 bases, the J end by 0 bases, with 8 bases between. The CDR3 is 14 residues long. CDR1 and CDR2 from the germline V gene are MNHEY and SMNVEV (reference sequence).

The J gene is TRBJ2-7, the V gene TRBV29-1; perhaps TRBD1 as D (6 bases). The CDR3 totals 15 residues. Germline loops: CDR1 SQVTM, CDR2 ANQGSEA. Trimming took 4 bases from V and 0 from J, leaving 16 bases between them. CDR3 sequence: CSVVTPEDSSYEQYF. The CDR3 DNA reads TGCAGCGTTGTAACGCCGGAGGACAGCTCCTACGAGCAGTACTTC.

This chain uses TRBV3-1 (or the pseudogene TRBV3-2) with TRBJ2-7; 8 nucleotides match TRBD1. Losses at the gene ends were 2 bases for V and 8 bases for J; bases not matched to a gene: 5. Germline V gene data show CDR1 as LGHDT and CDR2 as YNNKEL (reference sequence). The CDR3 is 13 residues long. The CDR3 reads CASSQQDRVQQYF. CDR3 sequence (DNA): TGTGCCAGCAGCCAACAGGACAGGGTTCAGCAGTACTTC.

The chain has TRBV18 and TRBJ1-1; D gene unclear. V was trimmed by 2 bases and J by 3 bases, leaving 7 bases between them. CDR3 length: 13 amino acids. Germline V CDR1 and CDR2: KGHSH, LQKENI. Written as DNA, the CDR3 is TGTGCCAGCTCACCAGGGTTGGACACTGAAGCTTTCTTT. Translated: CASSPGLDTEAFF.

This chain connects TRBV7-9 to TRBJ2-7; no firm D call. The CDR3 contains 13 residues. V dropped 4 bases and J dropped 4 bases, with 11 bases sitting between them. The germline CDR1 and CDR2 sequences are SEHNR and FQNEAQ (reference sequence). The DNA of the CDR3 is TGTGCCAGCAGCTCTCTAGGGAAATACGAGCAGTACTTC. Protein product: CASSSLGKYEQYF.

The rearrangement uses TRBV11-2 and TRBJ2-7; a weak D match, TRBD1 (6 bases). The V end lost 5 bases, the J end lost 0 bases, and 11 bases lay between the germline ends. This CDR3 spans 14 amino acids. CDR1 is SGHAT, CDR2 FQNNGV, per germline. CDR3 DNA: TGTGCCAGCAGCCCAGGGGTTGGCTCCTACGAGCAGTACTTC. Its protein product is CASSPGVGSYEQYF.